What follows are 2 T cell receptor beta chains derived from one specimen sequenced in a study of OX40 agonist ivuxolimab in advanced cancers. Sequenced by immunoSEQ multiplex PCR; TCRdb stores in-frame clones only, minus some. The data hold about 86,000 clones, with approximately 90% observed a single time. The sequencing used CD4+ or CD8+ T cells sorted from blood, collected in a trial of the OX40 agonist ivuxolimab. The source is an adult with an advanced solid tumor such as melanoma, head and neck, liver or kidney cancer.

The chain carries TRBV4-3 and TRBJ1-2; 8 nucleotides agree with TRBD1. Germline CDR1 LGHNA, CDR2 YSLEER. The ends lost 2 bases at V and 6 bases at J; junction bases unmatched: 5. This CDR3 has 14 amino acids. CDR3 in amino acids: CASSQRTGMDGYTF. DNA for the CDR3: TGCGCCAGCAGCCAAAGGACAGGGATGGATGGCTACACCTTC.

The rearrangement links TRBV7-2 to TRBJ2-2; D is possibly TRBD1 (6 bases). Germline assignment: CDR1 SGHTA and CDR2 FQGNSA. Trimming shortened V by 4 bases and J by 6 bases, and 6 bases separated the two germline ends. This CDR3 spans 12 amino acids. Here the CDR3 DNA reads TGTGCCAGCAGCTACAGGGCCGGGGAGCTGTTTTTT. Its protein product is CASSYRAGELFF.